One and the same sample provided the 12 T cell receptor beta chains below, sequenced in a study of blood T cells in healthy people across ages. Primers used in a second PCR of about 7 to 11 cycles were a sample-barcoded 5' primer and a J-beta primer mix. Each CDR3 protein is one row after TCRdb ran MiXCR on the 5' RACE reads. The table shows hundreds of thousands of distinct CDR3 sequences, with around 31% occurring only once. Sequencing input: blood. These receptors all stem from an elderly woman in good health.

This clonotype was counted many times. V usage is TRBV9 and J usage is TRBJ2-1, with 9 bases lining up with TRBD2. V trimming: 0 bases; J trimming: 2 bases; junction bases outside the gene matches: 9. The CDR3 spans 18 residues. The germline gives CDR1 SGDLS, CDR2 YYNGEE. The CDR3 loop reads CASSVVPSSGGTYNEQFF. DNA of the CDR3: TGTGCCAGCAGCGTAGTACCCTCGAGCGGGGGGACCTACAATGAGCAGTTCTTC.

This clonotype has a count of ten or more. V and J are TRBV3-1 and TRBJ2-7; 7 nucleotides match TRBD1. CDR1 and CDR2 from the germline V gene are LGHDT and YNNKEL (reference sequence). With 4 bases clipped from V and 6 bases from J, the junction kept 6 bases outside the gene matches. The CDR3 spans 13 residues. CDR3: CASSPAGTAEQYF. CDR3 sequence (DNA): TGTGCCAGCAGCCCAGCTGGGACAGCCGAGCAGTACTTC.

This clonotype was seen at least ten times. V gene TRBV5-1 combines with J gene TRBJ2-2, with D possibly called TRBD1 or TRBD2 (5 bases each). The CDR3 sequence is 15 residues long. V lost 3 bases and J 6 bases, leaving 15 bases between the germline ends. Per the germline V gene, CDR1 is SGHRS and CDR2 is YFSETQ. CDR3 amino acids: CASSWGWIAPGELFF. As DNA, the CDR3 is TGCGCCAGCAGCTGGGGCTGGATAGCGCCCGGGGAGCTGTTTTTT.

The chain recombines TRBV21-1 with TRBJ1-2; the D call of TRBD1 is as the table states it, not checked on the DNA. TRBV21-1 is listed as a pseudogene. The CDR3 is made up of 15 amino acids. The CDR3 DNA sequence: TGTGCCAGCAGCAATGCTGTGGACAGAGGGCCCGACTACACCTTC. Protein: CASSNAVDRGPDYTF.

The chain joins TRBV15 to TRBJ2-5, with D perhaps TRBD1 (6 bases). The CDR3 has 15 residues. V lost 0 bases to trimming and J lost 11 bases, with 19 bases between them. From germline, CDR1 is LNHNV and CDR2 YYDKDF (reference sequence). CDR3 coding DNA: TGTGCCACCAGCAGAGATCCCAGGGGTAAGGGAGAGCAGTACTTC. As protein: CATSRDPRGKGEQYF.

V gene TRBV2 combines with J gene TRBJ2-3, with TRBD2 matching over 8 bases. The trim removed 4 bases at V and 7 bases at J, leaving 10 bases unmatched. The CDR3 has 15 residues. Germline V gene lookup returns CDR1 SNHLY and CDR2 FYNNEI. CDR3 sequence reads: CASSGSSGGTNTQYF. CDR3 nucleotides: TGTGCCAGCAGTGGTTCCAGCGGGGGTACGAATACGCAGTATTTT.

This clonotype occurred many times. Possible read error: a much larger clone is one base away. The chain links TRBV7-2 to TRBJ2-7; 8 nucleotides match TRBD2. Trimming took 5 bases from V and 7 from J; bases not matched to a gene: 13. The CDR3 length is 15 residues. Germline assignment: CDR1 SGHTA and CDR2 FQGNSA. CDR3 in amino acids: CASSGSGGPWVEQYF. In DNA, the CDR3 is TGTGCCAGCAGCGGAAGCGGGGGCCCCTGGGTTGAGCAGTACTTC.

This clonotype was seen repeatedly, ten times or more. The chain joins TRBV10-3 to TRBJ2-5, with D maybe TRBD2 (6 bases). The V gene's germline CDR1 is ENHRY and CDR2 SYGVKD. Trimming took off 4 bases at V and 2 bases at J, with 11 bases between the two ends. CDR3 size: 14 residues. The CDR3 region has the DNA TGTGCCATCAGTGGCGGCGGGGCTCAAGAGACCCAGTACTTC. Translated: CAISGGGAQETQYF.

J is TRBJ2-3 and V is TRBV5-1; D is undetermined. V dropped 1 base and J dropped 1 base, with 13 bases sitting between them. The CDR3 runs to 16 residues. Germline V lookup: CDR1 SGHRS, CDR2 YFSETQ. The CDR3 protein is CASSLTRPRGTDTQYF. The CDR3 DNA is TGCGCCAGCAGCTTGACCCGACCGCGTGGCACAGATACGCAGTATTTT.

This clonotype appeared many times. The chain combines TRBV4-2 with TRBJ2-5, with 10 bases identical to TRBD2. This CDR3 has 16 residues. V lost 1 base and J lost 5; bases outside the gene matches: 7. Germline lookup yields CDR1 LGHNA and CDR2 YNFKEQ. In DNA, the CDR3 is TGTGCCAGCAGCCAAGGCCCCCTAGCGGGGGTGGAGACCCAGTACTTC. It is translated as CASSQGPLAGVETQYF.

This clonotype appeared many times. This chain connects TRBV6-2 or TRBV6-3 to TRBJ2-1, with 12 bases matching TRBD2. CDR1 is MNHEY, CDR2 SVGEGT, per germline. CDR3 length: 16 amino acids. V lost 5 bases and J lost 8; bases outside the gene matches: 10. CDR3 nucleotide sequence: TGTGCCAGCAGTACCTCTAGCGGGGGGGCCATTTATGAGCAGTTCTTC. Encoded protein: CASSTSSGGAIYEQFF.

The chain combines TRBV19 with TRBJ2-4; D is perhaps TRBD1 (6 bases). V was pared by 5 bases and J by 0 bases, with 8 bases between. The CDR3 has 14 residues. Germline V gene data show CDR1 as LNHDA and CDR2 as SQIVND (reference sequence). The CDR3: CASSPTGAKNIQYF. CDR3 sequence (DNA): TGTGCCAGTAGTCCGACAGGAGCCAAAAACATTCAGTACTTC.